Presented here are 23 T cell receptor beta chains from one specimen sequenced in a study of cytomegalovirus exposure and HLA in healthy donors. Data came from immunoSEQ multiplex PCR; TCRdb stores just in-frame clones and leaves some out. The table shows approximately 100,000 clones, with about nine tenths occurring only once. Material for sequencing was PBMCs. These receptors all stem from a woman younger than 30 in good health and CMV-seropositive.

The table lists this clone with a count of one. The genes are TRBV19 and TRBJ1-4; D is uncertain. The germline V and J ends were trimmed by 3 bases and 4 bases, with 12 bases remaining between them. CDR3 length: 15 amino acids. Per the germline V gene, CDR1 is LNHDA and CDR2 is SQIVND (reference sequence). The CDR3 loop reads CASSMVERDNEKLFF. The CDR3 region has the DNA TGTGCCAGTAGTATGGTCGAGCGTGATAATGAAAAACTGTTTTTT.

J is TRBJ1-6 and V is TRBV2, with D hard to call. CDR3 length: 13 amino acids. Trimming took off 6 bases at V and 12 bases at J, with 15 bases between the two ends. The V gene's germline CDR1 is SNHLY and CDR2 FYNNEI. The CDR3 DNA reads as TGTGCCAGCAGCCGCACGGGGAGTGGACCCCTCCACTTT. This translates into CASSRTGSGPLHF.

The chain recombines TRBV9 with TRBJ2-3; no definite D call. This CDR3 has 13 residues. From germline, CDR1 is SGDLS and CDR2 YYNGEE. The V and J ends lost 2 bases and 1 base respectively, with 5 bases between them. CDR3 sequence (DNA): TGTGCCAGCAGCGTGAGCGGCACAGATACGCAGTATTTT. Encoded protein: CASSVSGTDTQYF. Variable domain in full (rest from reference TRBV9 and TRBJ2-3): DSGVTQTPKHLITATGQRVTLRCSPRSGDLSVYWYQQSLDQGLQFLIQYYNGEERAKGNILERFSAQQFPDLHSELNLSSLELGDSALYFCASSVSGTDTQYFGPGTRLTVL.

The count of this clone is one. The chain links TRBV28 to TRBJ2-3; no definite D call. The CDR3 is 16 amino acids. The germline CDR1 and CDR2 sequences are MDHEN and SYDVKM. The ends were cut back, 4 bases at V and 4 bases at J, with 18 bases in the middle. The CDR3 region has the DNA TGTGCCAGCAGTTCCGACTCACCACAACCCGCAGATACGCAGTATTTT. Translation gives CASSSDSPQPADTQYF.

CDR3 DNA: TGTGCCAGCAGCGTAAGGCCAGCGGGGGGCCAAGAGACCCAGTACTTC. Translating gives CASSVRPAGGQETQYF. The J gene is TRBJ2-5, the V gene TRBV9; TRBD2 matches at 9 bases. J gave up 1 base and V 1 base, and 5 bases lay outside the gene matches. The CDR3 contains 16 residues. Germline V gives CDR1 SGDLS, CDR2 YYNGEE.

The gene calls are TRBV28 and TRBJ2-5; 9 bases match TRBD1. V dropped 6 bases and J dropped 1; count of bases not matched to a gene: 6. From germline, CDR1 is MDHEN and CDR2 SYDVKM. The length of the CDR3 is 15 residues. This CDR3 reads CASRPRDRAQETQYF. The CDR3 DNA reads TGTGCCAGCAGACCGCGGGACAGGGCCCAAGAGACCCAGTACTTC.

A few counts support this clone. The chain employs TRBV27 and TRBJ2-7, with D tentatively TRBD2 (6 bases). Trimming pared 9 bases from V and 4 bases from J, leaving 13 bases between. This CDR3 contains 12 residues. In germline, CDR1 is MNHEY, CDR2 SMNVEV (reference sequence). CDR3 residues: CASRRGSYEQYF. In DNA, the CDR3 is TGTGCCAGTCGGAGGGGCTCGTACGAGCAGTACTTC.

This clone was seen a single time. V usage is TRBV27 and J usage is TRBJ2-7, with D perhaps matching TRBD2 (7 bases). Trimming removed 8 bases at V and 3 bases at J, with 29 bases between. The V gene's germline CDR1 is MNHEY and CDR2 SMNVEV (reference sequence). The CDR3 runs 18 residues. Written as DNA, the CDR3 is TGTGCCAGCGTCACGGGTACCGGGGGGCCACTTGAGGACTACGAGCAGTACGTC. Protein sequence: CASVTGTGGPLEDYEQYV.

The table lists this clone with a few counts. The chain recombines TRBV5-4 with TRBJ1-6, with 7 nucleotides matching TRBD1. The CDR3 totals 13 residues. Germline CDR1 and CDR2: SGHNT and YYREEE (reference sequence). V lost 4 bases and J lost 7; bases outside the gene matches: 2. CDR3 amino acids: CASSPTGNSPLHF. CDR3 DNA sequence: TGTGCCAGCAGCCCGACAGGGAATTCACCCCTCCACTTT. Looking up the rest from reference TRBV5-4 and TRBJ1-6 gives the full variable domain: ETGVTQSPTHLIKTRGQQVTLRCSSQSGHNTVSWYQQALGQGPQFIFQYYREEENGRGNFPPRFSGLQFPNYSSELNVNALELDDSALYLCASSPTGNSPLHFGNGTRLTVT.

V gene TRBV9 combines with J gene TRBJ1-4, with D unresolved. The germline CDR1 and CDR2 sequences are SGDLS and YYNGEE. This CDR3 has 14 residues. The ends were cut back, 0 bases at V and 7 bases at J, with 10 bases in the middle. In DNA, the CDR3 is TGTGCCAGCAGCGTAGGGGAGGCGTTTGAAAAACTGTTTTTT. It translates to CASSVGEAFEKLFF. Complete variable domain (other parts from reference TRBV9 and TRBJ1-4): DSGVTQTPKHLITATGQRVTLRCSPRSGDLSVYWYQQSLDQGLQFLIQYYNGEERAKGNILERFSAQQFPDLHSELNLSSLELGDSALYFCASSVGEAFEKLFFGSGTQLSVL.

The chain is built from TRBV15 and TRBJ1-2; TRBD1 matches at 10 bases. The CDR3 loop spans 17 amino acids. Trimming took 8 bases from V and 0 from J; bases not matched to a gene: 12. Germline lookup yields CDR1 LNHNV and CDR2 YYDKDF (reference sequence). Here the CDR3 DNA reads TGTGCCACCGCGGGGGGTGGGACAGGGGCGTCTAACTATGGCTACACCTTC. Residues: CATAGGGTGASNYGYTF.

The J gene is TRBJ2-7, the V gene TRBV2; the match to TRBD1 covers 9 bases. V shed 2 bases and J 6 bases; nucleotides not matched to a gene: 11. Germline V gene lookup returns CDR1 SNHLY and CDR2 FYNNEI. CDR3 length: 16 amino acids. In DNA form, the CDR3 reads TGTGCCAGCAGTGAACCGGGACAGGGCTTTTATGGCGAGCAGTACTTC. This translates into CASSEPGQGFYGEQYF.

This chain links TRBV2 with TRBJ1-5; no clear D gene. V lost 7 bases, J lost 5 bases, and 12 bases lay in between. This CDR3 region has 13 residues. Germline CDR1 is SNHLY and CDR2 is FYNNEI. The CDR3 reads CASNPRRDQPQHF. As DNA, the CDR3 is TGTGCCAGCAACCCTCGGAGGGATCAGCCCCAGCATTTT.

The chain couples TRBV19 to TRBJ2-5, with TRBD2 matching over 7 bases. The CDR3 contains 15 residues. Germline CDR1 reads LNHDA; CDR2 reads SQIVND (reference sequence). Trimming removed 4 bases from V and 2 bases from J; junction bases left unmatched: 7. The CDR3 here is CASSNLPGGQETQYF. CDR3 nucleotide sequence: TGTGCCAGTAGTAATCTACCCGGGGGGCAAGAGACCCAGTACTTC.

The CDR3 reads CASSETGSGELFF. In nucleotides, the CDR3 is TGTGCCAGCAGCGAAACAGGGTCCGGGGAGCTGTTTTTT. J is TRBJ2-2 and V is TRBV11-3, with a weak D call TRBD1 (6 bases). The CDR3 consists of 13 residues. Trimming cost V 5 bases and J 6 bases, with 10 bases left between them. Germline CDR1 SGHNT, CDR2 YENEEA.

Here the CDR3 DNA reads TGCGCCAGCAGCTCCCTCGGGACAGGGTTGGGGGCCAACGTCCTGACTTTC. Protein: CASSSLGTGLGANVLTF. The chain has TRBV5-1 and TRBJ2-6; 9 bases fit TRBD1. The germline V gene encodes CDR1 SGHRS and CDR2 YFSETQ. V shed 3 bases and J 4 bases; nucleotides not matched to a gene: 8. The CDR3 is made up of 17 amino acids.

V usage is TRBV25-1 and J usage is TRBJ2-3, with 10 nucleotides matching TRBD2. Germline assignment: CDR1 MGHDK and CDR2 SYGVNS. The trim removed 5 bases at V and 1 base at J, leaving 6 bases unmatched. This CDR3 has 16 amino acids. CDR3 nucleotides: TGTGCCAGCAGTCGCCCCGGGACTAGCGGCACAGATACGCAGTATTTT. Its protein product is CASSRPGTSGTDTQYF.

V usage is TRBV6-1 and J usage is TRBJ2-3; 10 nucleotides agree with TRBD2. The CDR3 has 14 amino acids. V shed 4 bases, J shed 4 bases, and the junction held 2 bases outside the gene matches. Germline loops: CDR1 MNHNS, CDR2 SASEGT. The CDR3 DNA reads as TGTGCCAGCAGTGGGCTAGCGGGAGCAGATACGCAGTATTTT. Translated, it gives CASSGLAGADTQYF.

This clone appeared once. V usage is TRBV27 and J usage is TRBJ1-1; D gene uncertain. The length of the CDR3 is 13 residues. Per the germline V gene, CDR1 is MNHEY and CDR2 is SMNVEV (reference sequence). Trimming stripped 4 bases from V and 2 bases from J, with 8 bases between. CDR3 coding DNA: TGTGCCAGCAGTTGGGCTCTAAACACTGAAGCTTTCTTT. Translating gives CASSWALNTEAFF.

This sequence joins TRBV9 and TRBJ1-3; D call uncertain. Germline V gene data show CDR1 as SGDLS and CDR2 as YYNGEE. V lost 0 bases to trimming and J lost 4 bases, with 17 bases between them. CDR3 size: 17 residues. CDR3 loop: CASSVGPGSGSGNTIYF. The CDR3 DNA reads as TGTGCCAGCAGCGTAGGCCCCGGATCCGGGAGCGGAAACACCATATATTTT.

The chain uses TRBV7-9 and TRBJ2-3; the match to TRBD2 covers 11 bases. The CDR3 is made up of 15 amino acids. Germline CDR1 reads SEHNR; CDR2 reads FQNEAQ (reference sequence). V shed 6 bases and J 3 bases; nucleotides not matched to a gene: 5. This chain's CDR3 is CASSSSGGGTDTQYF. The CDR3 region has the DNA TGTGCCAGCAGTAGTAGCGGGGGGGGGACAGATACGCAGTATTTT. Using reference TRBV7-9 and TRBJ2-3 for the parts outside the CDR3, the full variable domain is DTGVSQNPRHKITKRGQNVTFRCDPISEHNRLYWYRQTLGQGPEFLTYFQNEAQLEKSRLLSDRFSAERPKGSFSTLEIQRTEQGDSAMYLCASSSSGGGTDTQYFGPGTRLTVL.

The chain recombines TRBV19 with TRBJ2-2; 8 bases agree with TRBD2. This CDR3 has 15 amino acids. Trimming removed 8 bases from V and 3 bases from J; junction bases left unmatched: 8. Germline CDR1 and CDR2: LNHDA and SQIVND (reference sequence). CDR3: CASRGGGTHTGELFF. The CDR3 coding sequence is TGTGCCAGTCGGGGCGGGGGGACACACACCGGGGAGCTGTTTTTT.

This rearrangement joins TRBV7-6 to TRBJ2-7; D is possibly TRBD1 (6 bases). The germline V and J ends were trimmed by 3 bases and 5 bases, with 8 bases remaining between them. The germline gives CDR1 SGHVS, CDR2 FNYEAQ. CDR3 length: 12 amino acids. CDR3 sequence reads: CASSFGGHEQYF. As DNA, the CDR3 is TGTGCCAGCAGCTTTGGGGGCCACGAGCAGTACTTC.